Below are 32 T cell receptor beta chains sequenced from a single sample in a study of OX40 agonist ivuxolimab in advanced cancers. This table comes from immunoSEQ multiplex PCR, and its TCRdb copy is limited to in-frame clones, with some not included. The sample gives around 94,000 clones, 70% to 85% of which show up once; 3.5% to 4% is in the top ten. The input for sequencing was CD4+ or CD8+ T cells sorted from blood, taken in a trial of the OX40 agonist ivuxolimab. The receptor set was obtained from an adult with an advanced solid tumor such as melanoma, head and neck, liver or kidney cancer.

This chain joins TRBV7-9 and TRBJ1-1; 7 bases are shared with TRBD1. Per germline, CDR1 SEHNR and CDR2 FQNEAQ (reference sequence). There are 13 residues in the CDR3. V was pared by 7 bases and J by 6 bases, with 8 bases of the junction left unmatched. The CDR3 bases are TGTGCCAGCACAGACAGGGCGGCCGCTGAAGCTTTCTTT. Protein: CASTDRAAAEAFF.

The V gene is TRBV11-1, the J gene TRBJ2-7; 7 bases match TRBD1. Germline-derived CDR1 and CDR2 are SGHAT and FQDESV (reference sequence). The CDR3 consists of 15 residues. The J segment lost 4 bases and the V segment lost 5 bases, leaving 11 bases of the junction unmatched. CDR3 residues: CASSVTGTSEYEQYF. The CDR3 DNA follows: TGTGCCAGCAGCGTGACAGGGACCTCCGAGTACGAGCAGTACTTC. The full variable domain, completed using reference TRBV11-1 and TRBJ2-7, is EAEVAQSPRYKITEKSQAVAFWCDPISGHATLYWYRQILGQGPELLVQFQDESVVDDSQLPKDRFSAERLKGVDSTLKIQPAELGDSAMYLCASSVTGTSEYEQYFGPGTRLTVT.

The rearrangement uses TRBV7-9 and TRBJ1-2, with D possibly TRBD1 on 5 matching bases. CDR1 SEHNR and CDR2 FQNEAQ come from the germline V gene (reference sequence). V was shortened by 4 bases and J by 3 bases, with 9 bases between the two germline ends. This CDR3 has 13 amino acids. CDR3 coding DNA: TGTGCCAGCAGCTCCGGCAGGGACTATGGCTACACCTTC. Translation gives CASSSGRDYGYTF. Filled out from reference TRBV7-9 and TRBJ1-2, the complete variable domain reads DTGVSQNPRHKITKRGQNVTFRCDPISEHNRLYWYRQTLGQGPEFLTYFQNEAQLEKSRLLSDRFSAERPKGSFSTLEIQRTEQGDSAMYLCASSSGRDYGYTFGSGTRLTVV.

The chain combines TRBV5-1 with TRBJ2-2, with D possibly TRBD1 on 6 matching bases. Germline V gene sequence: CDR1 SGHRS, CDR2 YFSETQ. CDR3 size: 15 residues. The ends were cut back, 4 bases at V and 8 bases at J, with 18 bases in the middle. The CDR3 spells CASSPPGHIGGELFF. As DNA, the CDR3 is TGCGCCAGCAGCCCCCCGGGACACATTGGAGGGGAGCTGTTTTTT.

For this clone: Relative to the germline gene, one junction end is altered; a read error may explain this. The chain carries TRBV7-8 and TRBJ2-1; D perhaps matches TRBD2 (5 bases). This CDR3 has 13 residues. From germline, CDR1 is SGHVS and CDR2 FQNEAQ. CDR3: CASSLAIESEQFF. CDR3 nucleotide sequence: TGTGCCAGCAGCCTAGCAATCGAGAGTGAGCAGTTCTTC.

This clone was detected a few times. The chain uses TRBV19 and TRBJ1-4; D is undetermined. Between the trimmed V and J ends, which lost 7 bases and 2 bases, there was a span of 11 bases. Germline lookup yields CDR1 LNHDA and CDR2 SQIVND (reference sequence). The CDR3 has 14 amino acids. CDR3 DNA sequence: TGTGCCAGTACTCCTCGTGGGACTAATGAAAAACTGTTTTTT. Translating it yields CASTPRGTNEKLFF.

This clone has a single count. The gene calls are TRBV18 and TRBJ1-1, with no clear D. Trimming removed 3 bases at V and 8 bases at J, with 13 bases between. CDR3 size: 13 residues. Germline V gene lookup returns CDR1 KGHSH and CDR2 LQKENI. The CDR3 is CASSPAGGSEAFF. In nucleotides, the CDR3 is TGTGCCAGCTCACCCGCCGGCGGATCGGAAGCTTTCTTT.

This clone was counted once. In nucleotides, the CDR3 is TGTGCCAGTAGCCTCCAGTGGGCTGATGAAGCTTTCTTT. This codes for CASSLQWADEAFF. This sequence joins TRBV19 and TRBJ1-1; no definite D call. CDR1 is LNHDA and CDR2 is SQIVND in the germline V gene (reference sequence). Trimming cost V 6 bases and J 7 bases, with 15 bases left between them. The CDR3 has 13 amino acids.

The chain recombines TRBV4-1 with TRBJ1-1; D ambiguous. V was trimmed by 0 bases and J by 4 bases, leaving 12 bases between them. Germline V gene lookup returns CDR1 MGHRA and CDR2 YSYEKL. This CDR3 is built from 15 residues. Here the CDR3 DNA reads TGCGCCAGCAGCCAAGACAGTGGCTCGGTCACTGAAGCTTTCTTT. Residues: CASSQDSGSVTEAFF.

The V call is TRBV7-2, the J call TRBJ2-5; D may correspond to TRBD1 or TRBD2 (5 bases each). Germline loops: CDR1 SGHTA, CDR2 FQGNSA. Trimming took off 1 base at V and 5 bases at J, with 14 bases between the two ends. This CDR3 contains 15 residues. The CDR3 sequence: CASSLGGQGGETQYF. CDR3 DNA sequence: TGTGCCAGCAGCTTAGGTGGACAAGGCGGGGAGACCCAGTACTTC.

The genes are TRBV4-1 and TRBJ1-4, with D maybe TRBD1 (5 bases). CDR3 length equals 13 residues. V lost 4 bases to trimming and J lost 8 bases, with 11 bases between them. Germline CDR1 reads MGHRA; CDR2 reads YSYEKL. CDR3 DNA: TGCGCCAGCAGCCGGGGGTTTTGGGAAAAACTGTTTTTT. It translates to CASSRGFWEKLFF.

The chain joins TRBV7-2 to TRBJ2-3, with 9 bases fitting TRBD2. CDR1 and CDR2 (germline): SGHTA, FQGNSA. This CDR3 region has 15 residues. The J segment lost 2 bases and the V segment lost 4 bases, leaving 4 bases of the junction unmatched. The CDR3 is CASSWIAGDTDTQYF. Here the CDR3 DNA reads TGTGCCAGCAGCTGGATAGCGGGAGACACAGATACGCAGTATTTT.

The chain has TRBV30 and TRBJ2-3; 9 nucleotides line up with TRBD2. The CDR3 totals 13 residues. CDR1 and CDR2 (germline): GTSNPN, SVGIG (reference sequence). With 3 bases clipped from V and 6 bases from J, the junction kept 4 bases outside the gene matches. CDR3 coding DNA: TGTGCCTGGAGGCTAGCGGGGCGCGATACGCAGTATTTT. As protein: CAWRLAGRDTQYF. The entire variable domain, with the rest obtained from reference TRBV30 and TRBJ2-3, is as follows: SQTIHQWPATLVQPVGSPLSLECTVEGTSNPNLYWYRQAAGRGLQLLFYSVGIGQISSEVPQNLSASRPQDRQFILSSKKLLLSDSGFYLCAWRLAGRDTQYFGPGTRLTVL.

The CDR3 region is CASSPGRDRTGELFF. In DNA form, the CDR3 reads TGTGCCAGCAGCCCCGGCAGGGACCGCACCGGGGAGCTGTTTTTT. The rearrangement uses TRBV11-2 and TRBJ2-2; possibly TRBD1 or TRBD2 for D (5 bases each). Trimming took 5 bases from V and 4 from J, leaving 14 bases between them. Germline loops: CDR1 SGHAT, CDR2 FQNNGV. The CDR3 spans 15 residues.

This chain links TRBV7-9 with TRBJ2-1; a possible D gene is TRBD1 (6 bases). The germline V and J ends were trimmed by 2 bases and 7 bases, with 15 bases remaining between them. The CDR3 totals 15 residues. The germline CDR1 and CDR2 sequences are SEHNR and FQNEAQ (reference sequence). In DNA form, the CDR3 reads TGTGCCAGCAGCTTAAGAGCGGACCAGGGGAATGAGCAGTTCTTC. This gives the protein CASSLRADQGNEQFF. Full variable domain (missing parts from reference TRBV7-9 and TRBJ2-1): DTGVSQNPRHKITKRGQNVTFRCDPISEHNRLYWYRQTLGQGPEFLTYFQNEAQLEKSRLLSDRFSAERPKGSFSTLEIQRTEQGDSAMYLCASSLRADQGNEQFFGPGTRLTVL.

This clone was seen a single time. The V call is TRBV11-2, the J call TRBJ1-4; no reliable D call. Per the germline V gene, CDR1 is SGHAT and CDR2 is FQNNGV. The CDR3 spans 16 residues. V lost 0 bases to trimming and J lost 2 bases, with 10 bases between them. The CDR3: CASSLEGFMTNEKLFF. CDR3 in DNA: TGTGCCAGCAGCTTAGAGGGATTTATGACTAATGAAAAACTGTTTTTT. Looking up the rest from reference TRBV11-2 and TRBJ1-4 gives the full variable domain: EAGVAQSPRYKIIEKRQSVAFWCNPISGHATLYWYQQILGQGPKLLIQFQNNGVVDDSQLPKDRFSAERLKGVDSTLKIQPAKLEDSAVYLCASSLEGFMTNEKLFFGSGTQLSVL.

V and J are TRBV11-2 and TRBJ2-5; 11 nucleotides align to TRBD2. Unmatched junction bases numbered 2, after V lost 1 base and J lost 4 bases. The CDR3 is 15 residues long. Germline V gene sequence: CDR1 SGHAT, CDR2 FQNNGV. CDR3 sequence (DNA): TGTGCCAGCAGCTTAGCCCTAGCGGGAGGAGAGACCCAGTACTTC. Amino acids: CASSLALAGGETQYF.

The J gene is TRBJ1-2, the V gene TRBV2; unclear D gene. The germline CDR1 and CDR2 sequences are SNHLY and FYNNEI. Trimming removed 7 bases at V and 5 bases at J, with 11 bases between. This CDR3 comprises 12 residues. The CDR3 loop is CASKMGGYGYTF. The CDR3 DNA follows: TGTGCCAGCAAGATGGGCGGGTATGGCTACACCTTC.

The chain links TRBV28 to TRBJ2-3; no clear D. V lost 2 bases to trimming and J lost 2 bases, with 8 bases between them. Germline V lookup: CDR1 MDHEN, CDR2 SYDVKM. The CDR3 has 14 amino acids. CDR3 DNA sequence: TGTGCCAGCAGTTTAAGAGGTATCACAGATACGCAGTATTTT. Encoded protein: CASSLRGITDTQYF.

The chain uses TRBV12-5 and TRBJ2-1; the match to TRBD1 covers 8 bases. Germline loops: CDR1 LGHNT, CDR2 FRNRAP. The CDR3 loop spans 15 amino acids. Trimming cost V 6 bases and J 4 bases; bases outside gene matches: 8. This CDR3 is CASGGQGANYNEQFF. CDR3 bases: TGTGCTAGTGGGGGGCAGGGGGCTAATTACAATGAGCAGTTCTTC.

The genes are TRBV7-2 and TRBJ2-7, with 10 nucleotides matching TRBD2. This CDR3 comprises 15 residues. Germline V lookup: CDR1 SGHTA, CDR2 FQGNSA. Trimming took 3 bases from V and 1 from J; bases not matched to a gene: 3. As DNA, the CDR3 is TGTGCCAGCAGCTTTGGACTAGCGGAATCCTACGAGCAGTACTTC. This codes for CASSFGLAESYEQYF.

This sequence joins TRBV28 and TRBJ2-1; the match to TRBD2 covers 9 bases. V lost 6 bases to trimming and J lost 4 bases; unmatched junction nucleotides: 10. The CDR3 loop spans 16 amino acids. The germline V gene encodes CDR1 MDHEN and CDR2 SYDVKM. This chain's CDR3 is CASSNLGGRAYNEQFF. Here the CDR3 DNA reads TGTGCCAGCAGCAATCTGGGCGGGAGGGCTTACAATGAGCAGTTCTTC.

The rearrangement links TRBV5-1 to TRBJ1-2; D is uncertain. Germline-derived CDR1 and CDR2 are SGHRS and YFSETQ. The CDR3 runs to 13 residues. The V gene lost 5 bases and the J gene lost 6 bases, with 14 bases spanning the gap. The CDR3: CASSRAPEDGYTF. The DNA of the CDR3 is TGCGCCAGCAGTAGGGCCCCCGAGGATGGCTACACCTTC.

The CDR3 region is CASSPREASGRVQYF. Here the CDR3 DNA reads TGTGCCAGCAGCCCGCGTGAAGCTAGCGGGAGGGTTCAGTACTTC. The genes are TRBV7-9 and TRBJ2-7; TRBD2 agrees at 12 bases. Germline V CDR1 and CDR2: SEHNR, FQNEAQ (reference sequence). The V and J ends lost 5 bases and 10 bases, in that order; junction bases with no gene match: 12. The CDR3 covers 15 residues.

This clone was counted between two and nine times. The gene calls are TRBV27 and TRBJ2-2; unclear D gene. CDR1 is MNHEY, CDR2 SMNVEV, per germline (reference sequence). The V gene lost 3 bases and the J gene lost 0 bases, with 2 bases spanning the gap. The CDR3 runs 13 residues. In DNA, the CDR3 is TGTGCCAGCAGTTTTCCGAACACCGGGGAGCTGTTTTTT. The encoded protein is CASSFPNTGELFF.

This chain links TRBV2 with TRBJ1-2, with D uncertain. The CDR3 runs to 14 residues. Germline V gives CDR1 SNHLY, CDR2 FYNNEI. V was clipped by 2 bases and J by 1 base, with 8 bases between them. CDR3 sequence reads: CASSERGVNYGYTF. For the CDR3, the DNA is TGTGCCAGCAGTGAACGAGGAGTTAACTATGGCTACACCTTC.

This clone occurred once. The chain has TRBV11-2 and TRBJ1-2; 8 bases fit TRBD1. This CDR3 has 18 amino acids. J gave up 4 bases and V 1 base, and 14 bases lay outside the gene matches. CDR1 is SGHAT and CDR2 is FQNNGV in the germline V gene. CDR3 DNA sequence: TGTGCCAGCAGCTTAGGCGCAGGGGGCCTAATACGGGGCTATGGCTACACCTTC. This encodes CASSLGAGGLIRGYGYTF. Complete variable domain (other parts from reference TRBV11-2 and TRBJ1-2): EAGVAQSPRYKIIEKRQSVAFWCNPISGHATLYWYQQILGQGPKLLIQFQNNGVVDDSQLPKDRFSAERLKGVDSTLKIQPAKLEDSAVYLCASSLGAGGLIRGYGYTFGSGTRLTVV.

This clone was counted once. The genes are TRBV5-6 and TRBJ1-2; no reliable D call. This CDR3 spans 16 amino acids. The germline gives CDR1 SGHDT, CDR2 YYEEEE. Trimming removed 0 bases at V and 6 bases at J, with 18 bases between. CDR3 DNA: TGTGCCAGCAGCTTGGGGACGTGGGAGGGAGAGAATGGCTACACCTTC. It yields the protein CASSLGTWEGENGYTF. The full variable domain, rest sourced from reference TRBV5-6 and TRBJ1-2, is DAGVTQSPTHLIKTRGQQVTLRCSPKSGHDTVSWYQQALGQGPQFIFQYYEEEERQRGNFPDRFSGHQFPNYSSELNVNALLLGDSALYLCASSLGTWEGENGYTFGSGTRLTVV.

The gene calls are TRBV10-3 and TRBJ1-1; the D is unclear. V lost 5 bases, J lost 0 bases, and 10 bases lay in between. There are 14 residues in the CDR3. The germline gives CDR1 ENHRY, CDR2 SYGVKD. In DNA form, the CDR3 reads TGTGCCATCAGTTTCTCCACCCTGAACACTGAAGCTTTCTTT. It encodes CAISFSTLNTEAFF.

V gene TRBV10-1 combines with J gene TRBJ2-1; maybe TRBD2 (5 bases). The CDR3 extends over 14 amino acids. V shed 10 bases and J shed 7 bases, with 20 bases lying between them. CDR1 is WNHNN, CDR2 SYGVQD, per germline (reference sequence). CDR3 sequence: CATLQRPRWNEQFF. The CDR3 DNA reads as TGCGCCACCCTGCAGCGGCCCCGGTGGAATGAGCAGTTCTTC.

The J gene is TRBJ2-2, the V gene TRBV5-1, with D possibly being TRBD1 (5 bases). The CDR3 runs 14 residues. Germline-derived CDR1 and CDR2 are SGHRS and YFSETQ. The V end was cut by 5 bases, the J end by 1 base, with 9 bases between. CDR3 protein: CASSRTLNTGELFF. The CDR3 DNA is TGCGCCAGCAGTAGGACACTGAACACCGGGGAGCTGTTTTTT.

CDR3 in DNA: TGCAGCGTTGTTCGCACTGACCTAGGCGAGCAGTACTTC. Its translation: CSVVRTDLGEQYF. V and J are TRBV29-1 and TRBJ2-7; unclear D gene. Looked up from germline, CDR1 is SQVTM and CDR2 is ANQGSEA. CDR3 length: 13 residues. V shed 4 bases and J shed 6 bases, with 16 bases lying between them.